Shown below are 27 T cell receptor beta chains from a single sample sequenced in a study of T cells in Graves' hyperthyroidism and ophthalmopathy. The investigators amplified TCR beta CDR3 regions from RNA transcripts. With the HTBI primer set, the TCR CDR3 went through a first round of RT-PCR. Each CDR3 protein gets one entry after TCRdb re-called the multiplex PCR reads with MiXCR. This sample has roughly 740,000 distinct CDR3 sequences, with around 15% found just once. The sample was blood. The receptors stem from a man younger than 35 with Graves' hyperthyroidism.

Ten or more counts support this clonotype. V gene TRBV28 combines with J gene TRBJ2-2, with TRBD2 matching 7 bases. The CDR3 contains 17 residues. The V gene's germline CDR1 is MDHEN and CDR2 SYDVKM. The V segment lost 4 bases and the J segment 4 bases; nucleotides outside the gene matches: 12. The CDR3, as DNA: TGTGCCAGCAGTTCCCCTTTCGGGGGGTCGGGCACCGGGGAGCTGTTTTTT. Its translation: CASSSPFGGSGTGELFF.

V is TRBV4-2 and J is TRBJ2-7; TRBD1 agrees at 12 bases. Germline V gene data show CDR1 as LGHNA and CDR2 as YNFKEQ. Unmatched junction bases numbered 12, after V lost 1 base and J lost 5 bases. The CDR3 is made up of 18 amino acids. CDR3 loop: CASSQGGTGGDSYDEQYF. The DNA for the CDR3 is TGTGCCAGCAGCCAAGGAGGGACAGGGGGCGATTCGTACGACGAGCAGTACTTC.

This chain links TRBV15 with TRBJ2-5, with D possibly matching TRBD1 (6 bases). Trimming stripped 6 bases from V and 0 bases from J, with 8 bases between. CDR3 length: 13 residues. Germline lookup yields CDR1 LNHNV and CDR2 YYDKDF (reference sequence). CDR3 bases: TGTGCCACCAGACGGGACAACCAAGAGACCCAGTACTTC. Amino acid sequence: CATRRDNQETQYF.

There are many counts of this clonotype. This sequence joins TRBV18 and TRBJ2-7; perhaps TRBD1 as D (6 bases). Germline CDR1 is KGHSH and CDR2 is LQKENI. Trimming took off 4 bases at V and 4 bases at J, with 11 bases between the two ends. The CDR3 runs to 13 residues. Here the CDR3 DNA reads TGTGCCAGCTCACATCGGGACAAATACGAGCAGTACTTC. It codes for CASSHRDKYEQYF.

This rearrangement joins TRBV27 to TRBJ2-7; D unresolved. The CDR3 loop spans 14 amino acids. V shed 4 bases and J shed 0 bases, with 10 bases lying between them. Per germline, CDR1 MNHEY and CDR2 SMNVEV (reference sequence). The CDR3 reads CASSWASSSYEQYF. For the CDR3, the DNA is TGTGCCAGCAGTTGGGCCAGTTCCTCCTACGAGCAGTACTTC.

V gene TRBV7-3 combines with J gene TRBJ2-1; 8 bases map to TRBD1. The junction had 11 bases not matched to a gene; V was cut back by 5 bases and J by 5 bases. This CDR3 region has 16 residues. Germline V gives CDR1 SGHTA, CDR2 FQGTGA. CDR3 region: CASSPFGGQANNEQFF. The CDR3 nucleotides read TGTGCCAGCAGCCCTTTTGGGGGACAGGCGAACAATGAGCAGTTCTTC.

This clonotype showed up many times. V is TRBV12-5 and J is TRBJ1-1; no firm D call. There are 12 residues in the CDR3. V shed 6 bases and J shed 7 bases, with 12 bases lying between them. Per the germline V gene, CDR1 is LGHNT and CDR2 is FRNRAP. CDR3 amino acids: CASGNSAIEAFF. CDR3 sequence (DNA): TGTGCTAGTGGCAATTCAGCCATTGAAGCTTTCTTT. Full variable domain (missing parts from reference TRBV12-5 and TRBJ1-1): DARVTQTPRHKVTEMGQEVTMRCQPILGHNTVFWYRQTMMQGLELLAYFRNRAPLDDSGMPKDRFSAEMPDATLATLKIQPSEPRDSAVYFCASGNSAIEAFFGQGTRLTVV.

J is TRBJ2-7 and V is TRBV27, with a tentative D call TRBD2 (6 bases). The V end lost 6 bases, the J end lost 3 bases, and 18 bases lay between the germline ends. CDR3 length equals 15 residues. Germline loops: CDR1 MNHEY, CDR2 SMNVEV (reference sequence). The CDR3 loop is CASRPSEGGDYEQYF. CDR3 bases: TGTGCCAGCAGGCCCTCGGAGGGCGGAGACTACGAGCAGTACTTC.

This clonotype was picked up a small number of times. This chain joins TRBV24-1 and TRBJ1-1; no definite D call. The germline V gene has CDR1 KGHDR and CDR2 SFDVKD. Trimming stripped 4 bases from V and 1 base from J, with 12 bases between. This CDR3 has 15 amino acids. CDR3 nucleotide sequence: TGTGCCACCAGTGACCCCCAGGCAGGGAACACTGAAGCTTTCTTT. Translated: CATSDPQAGNTEAFF.

This clonotype came up a few times. The chain recombines TRBV20-1 with TRBJ2-1; 8 nucleotides match TRBD2. Germline V gene data show CDR1 as DFQATT and CDR2 as SNEGSKA (reference sequence). CDR3 length equals 13 residues. J was trimmed by 6 bases and V by 2 bases; bases with no gene match: 3. Here the CDR3 reads CSARLGLGNEQFF. As DNA, the CDR3 is TGCAGTGCTAGATTGGGACTAGGCAATGAGCAGTTCTTC.

The sample holds many counts of this clonotype. The rearrangement joins TRBV6-2 or TRBV6-3 to TRBJ2-7; D possibly uses TRBD1 or TRBD2 (5 bases each). The germline V gene has CDR1 MNHEY and CDR2 SVGEGT. V was trimmed by 8 bases and J by 6 bases, leaving 14 bases between them. The CDR3 runs 12 residues. The CDR3 DNA reads TGTGCCAGCCAAAGAGGGGATGGCGAGCAGTACTTC. The encoded protein is CASQRGDGEQYF.

This chain joins TRBV19 and TRBJ2-1; TRBD2 agrees at 10 bases. V shed 1 base and J 7 bases; nucleotides not matched to a gene: 4. CDR3 length equals 15 residues. CDR1 is LNHDA, CDR2 SQIVND, per germline (reference sequence). CDR3 loop: CASSIVGTSENEQFF. The CDR3 nucleotides read TGTGCCAGTAGTATAGTGGGGACTAGCGAGAATGAGCAGTTCTTC.

This clonotype was seen many times. This rearrangement joins TRBV18 to TRBJ2-7; D is unclear. Trimming cost V 0 bases and J 0 bases, with 9 bases left between them. CDR3 length: 15 residues. Germline assignment: CDR1 KGHSH and CDR2 LQKENI. The CDR3 DNA sequence: TGTGCCAGCTCACCACCGGGAAGGCCCTCCTACGAGCAGTACTTC. Protein sequence: CASSPPGRPSYEQYF. Filled out from reference TRBV18 and TRBJ2-7, the complete variable domain reads NAGVMQNPRHLVRRRGQEARLRCSPMKGHSHVYWYRQLPEEGLKFMVYLQKENIIDESGMPKERFSAEFPKEGPSILRIQQVVRGDSAAYFCASSPPGRPSYEQYFGPGTRLTVT.

This CDR3 reads CASNLGQEMNTEAFF. The CDR3 DNA is TGTGCCAGCAATCTCGGACAGGAGATGAACACTGAAGCTTTCTTT. V gene TRBV28 combines with J gene TRBJ1-1, with TRBD1 matching 7 bases. With V trimmed by 7 bases and J by 0 bases, 8 bases remained unmatched. Germline V gene lookup returns CDR1 MDHEN and CDR2 SYDVKM. The CDR3 runs to 15 residues.

This clonotype was seen ten or more times. J is TRBJ1-1 and V is TRBV28; unclear D gene. The CDR3 extends over 14 amino acids. Trimming removed 6 bases from V and 4 bases from J, with 15 bases in between. Germline V lookup: CDR1 MDHEN, CDR2 SYDVKM. CDR3 bases: TGTGCCAGCAGACCTCGAGCAGCATTCACTGAAGCTTTCTTT. Its translation is CASRPRAAFTEAFF.

In this sample, this clonotype turned up many times. This sequence joins TRBV7-8 and TRBJ2-3; D is undetermined. Germline values: CDR1 SGHVS, CDR2 FQNEAQ. This CDR3 is 14 amino acids long. With 5 bases removed from V and 5 bases from J, the gap between germline ends came to 14 bases. CDR3 amino acids: CASSTQTLRDTQYF. CDR3 nucleotide sequence: TGTGCCAGCAGCACACAAACGCTCAGAGATACGCAGTATTTT.

This clonotype occurred a few times. V usage is TRBV24-1 and J usage is TRBJ2-2; no definite D call. With 4 bases removed from V and 6 bases from J, the gap between germline ends came to 11 bases. The CDR3 consists of 14 residues. CDR1 KGHDR and CDR2 SFDVKD come from the germline V gene. The CDR3 protein is CATSDPFAAGELFF. The CDR3 bases are TGTGCCACCAGTGACCCATTTGCGGCCGGGGAGCTGTTTTTT.

This clonotype was seen a handful of times. The rearrangement joins TRBV29-1 to TRBJ1-2; maybe TRBD1 (5 bases). CDR1 and CDR2 from the germline V gene are SQVTM and ANQGSEA. V was pared by 4 bases and J by 1 base, with 7 bases between. This CDR3 contains 12 residues. The CDR3 is CSVAGLNYGYTF. As DNA, the CDR3 is TGCAGCGTTGCGGGGCTTAACTATGGCTACACCTTC.

This chain links TRBV12-3 or TRBV12-4 with TRBJ2-1; 7 bases fit TRBD2. Germline trimming cut 5 bases from V and 2 bases from J; bases unmatched to any gene: 6. This CDR3 is 15 amino acids long. CDR3: CASSPIRGAYNEQFF. CDR3 nucleotides: TGTGCCAGCAGTCCCATCCGGGGGGCCTACAATGAGCAGTTCTTC.

This clonotype was seen repeatedly, ten times or more. This sequence joins TRBV7-9 and TRBJ2-5, with TRBD1 matching 10 bases. The CDR3 runs 15 residues. Germline trimming cut 5 bases from V and 7 bases from J; bases unmatched to any gene: 10. The germline V gene encodes CDR1 SEHNR and CDR2 FQNEAQ (reference sequence). CDR3 nucleotides: TGTGCCAGCAGCCCGTGGGGGACAGGGGTGAGGACCCAGTACTTC. Its translation: CASSPWGTGVRTQYF.

V and J are TRBV30 and TRBJ2-2, with 9 positions matching TRBD1. CDR1 is GTSNPN, CDR2 SVGIG, per germline (reference sequence). Germline trimming cut 7 bases from V and 1 base from J; bases unmatched to any gene: 7. The CDR3 runs 15 residues. This CDR3 is CASRDRVRNTGELFF. The CDR3 region has the DNA TGTGCCTCGCGGGACAGGGTGAGGAACACCGGGGAGCTGTTTTTT.

In this sample, this clonotype turned up many times. This rearrangement joins TRBV7-3 to TRBJ2-1, with 9 bases aligning to TRBD2. The CDR3 is 17 amino acids. V lost 5 bases and J lost 6; bases outside the gene matches: 14. The germline V gene encodes CDR1 SGHTA and CDR2 FQGTGA. The CDR3 sequence: CASSPRIAAGGPNEQFF. The CDR3, as DNA: TGTGCCAGCAGCCCAAGGATAGCCGCGGGAGGGCCCAATGAGCAGTTCTTC.

This clonotype has just a few counts. The chain couples TRBV19 to TRBJ2-1, with TRBD2 matching over 7 bases. The germline gives CDR1 LNHDA, CDR2 SQIVND (reference sequence). V dropped 3 bases and J dropped 5; count of bases not matched to a gene: 7. This CDR3 has 15 residues. CDR3 protein: CASSISAGVHNEQFF. The CDR3, as DNA: TGTGCCAGTAGTATTTCTGCGGGAGTTCACAATGAGCAGTTCTTC.

The rearrangement links TRBV4-1 to TRBJ2-3; unclear D gene. This CDR3 contains 13 residues. The germline CDR1 and CDR2 sequences are MGHRA and YSYEKL. Deletions cut 2 bases from V and 2 bases from J, with 5 bases between. In nucleotides, the CDR3 is TGCGCCAGCAGCCAAATCGTCACAGATACGCAGTATTTT. This encodes CASSQIVTDTQYF.

Concerning this clonotype itself: This could be a read error, since a much larger clone is one nucleotide away. The V call is TRBV24-1, the J call TRBJ2-1; 13 nucleotides agree with TRBD2. Trimming cost V 3 bases and J 3 bases; bases outside gene matches: 13. The CDR3 length is 20 residues. Per germline, CDR1 KGHDR and CDR2 SFDVKD. CDR3 protein: CATSDPSDSGTSGNYNEQFF. DNA of the CDR3: TGTGCCACCAGTGATCCAAGCGATTCCGGGACTAGCGGGAACTACAATGAGCAGTTCTTC.

This clonotype has more than one count but fewer than ten. The chain couples TRBV4-1 to TRBJ1-2; D is uncertain. This CDR3 is 14 amino acids long. V lost 1 base, J lost 2 bases, and 8 bases lay in between. CDR1 is MGHRA, CDR2 YSYEKL, per germline. The CDR3 is CASSQGPLNYGYTF. CDR3 in DNA: TGCGCCAGCAGCCAAGGGCCGCTCAACTATGGCTACACCTTC.

This chain joins TRBV28 and TRBJ2-5, with 8 nucleotides matching TRBD2. V lost 6 bases, J lost 13 bases, and 16 bases stayed unmatched. The CDR3 is made up of 14 amino acids. The germline gives CDR1 MDHEN, CDR2 SYDVKM. The CDR3 DNA reads TGTGCCAGCAGCCTCGGGGGTAGCGGGACCCTCCCGTACTTC. This gives the protein CASSLGGSGTLPYF.